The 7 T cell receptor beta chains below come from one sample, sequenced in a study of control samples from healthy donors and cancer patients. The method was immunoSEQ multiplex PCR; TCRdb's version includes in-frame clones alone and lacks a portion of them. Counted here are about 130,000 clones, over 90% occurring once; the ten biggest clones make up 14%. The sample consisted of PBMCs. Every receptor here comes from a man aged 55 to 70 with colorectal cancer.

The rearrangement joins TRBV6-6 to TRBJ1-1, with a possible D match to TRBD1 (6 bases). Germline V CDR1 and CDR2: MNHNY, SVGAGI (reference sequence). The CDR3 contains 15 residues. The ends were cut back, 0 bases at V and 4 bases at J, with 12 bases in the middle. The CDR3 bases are TGTGCCAGCAGTTACTCGAGAGGGGGTGGCACTGAAGCTTTCTTT. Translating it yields CASSYSRGGGTEAFF.

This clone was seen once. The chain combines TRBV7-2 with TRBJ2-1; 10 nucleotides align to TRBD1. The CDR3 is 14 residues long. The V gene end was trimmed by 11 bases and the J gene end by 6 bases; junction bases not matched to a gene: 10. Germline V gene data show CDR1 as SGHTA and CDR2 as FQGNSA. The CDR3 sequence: CASQPGTGANEQFF. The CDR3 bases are TGTGCCTCACAACCCGGGACAGGGGCCAATGAGCAGTTCTTC.

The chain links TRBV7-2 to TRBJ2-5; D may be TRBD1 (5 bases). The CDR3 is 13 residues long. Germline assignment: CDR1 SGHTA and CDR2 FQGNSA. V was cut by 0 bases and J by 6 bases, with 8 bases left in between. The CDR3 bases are TGTGCCAGCAGCTTAGCGGCAGGGAAGACCCAGTACTTC. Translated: CASSLAAGKTQYF.

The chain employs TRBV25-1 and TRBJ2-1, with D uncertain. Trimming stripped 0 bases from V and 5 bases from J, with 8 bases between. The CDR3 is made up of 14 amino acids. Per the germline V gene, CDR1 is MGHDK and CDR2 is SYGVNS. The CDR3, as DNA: TGTGCCAGCAGTGAATACTATCCCGACAATGAGCAGTTCTTC. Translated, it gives CASSEYYPDNEQFF.

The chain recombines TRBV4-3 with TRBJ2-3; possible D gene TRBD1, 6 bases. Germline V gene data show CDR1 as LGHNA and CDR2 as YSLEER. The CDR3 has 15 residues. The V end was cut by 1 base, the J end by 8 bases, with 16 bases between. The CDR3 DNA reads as TGCGCCAGCAGCCAAGTAGCAGGGGAGACCGGTACGCAGTATTTT. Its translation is CASSQVAGETGTQYF.

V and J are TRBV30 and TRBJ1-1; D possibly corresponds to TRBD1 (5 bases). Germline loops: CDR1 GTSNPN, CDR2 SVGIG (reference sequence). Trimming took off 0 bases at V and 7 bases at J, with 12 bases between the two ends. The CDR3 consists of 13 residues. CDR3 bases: TGTGCCTGGAGTGTACCGGCGGGGGATGAAGCTTTCTTT. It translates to CAWSVPAGDEAFF.

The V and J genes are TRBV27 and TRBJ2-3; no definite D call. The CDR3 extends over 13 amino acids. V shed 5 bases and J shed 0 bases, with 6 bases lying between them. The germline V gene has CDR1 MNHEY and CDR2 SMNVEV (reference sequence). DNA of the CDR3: TGTGCCAGCAGTCCCCAGAGCACAGATACGCAGTATTTT. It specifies CASSPQSTDTQYF.